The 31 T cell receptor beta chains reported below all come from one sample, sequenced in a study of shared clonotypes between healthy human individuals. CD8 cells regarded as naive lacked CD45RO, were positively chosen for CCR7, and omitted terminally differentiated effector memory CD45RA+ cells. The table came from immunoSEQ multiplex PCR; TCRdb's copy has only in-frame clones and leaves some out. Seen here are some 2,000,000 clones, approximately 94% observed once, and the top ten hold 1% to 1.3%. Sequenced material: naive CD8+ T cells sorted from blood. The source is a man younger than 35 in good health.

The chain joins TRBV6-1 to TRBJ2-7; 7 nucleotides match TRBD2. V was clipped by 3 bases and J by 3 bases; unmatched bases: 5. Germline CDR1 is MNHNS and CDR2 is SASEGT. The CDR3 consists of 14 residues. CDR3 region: CASSDWREFYEQYF. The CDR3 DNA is TGTGCCAGCAGTGACTGGCGGGAGTTCTACGAGCAGTACTTC.

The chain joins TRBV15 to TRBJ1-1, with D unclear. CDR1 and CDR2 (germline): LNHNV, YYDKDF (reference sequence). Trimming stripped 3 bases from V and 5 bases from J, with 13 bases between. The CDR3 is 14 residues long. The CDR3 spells CATSRSGVNTEAFF. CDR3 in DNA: TGTGCCACCAGCAGGTCAGGCGTAAATACTGAAGCTTTCTTT.

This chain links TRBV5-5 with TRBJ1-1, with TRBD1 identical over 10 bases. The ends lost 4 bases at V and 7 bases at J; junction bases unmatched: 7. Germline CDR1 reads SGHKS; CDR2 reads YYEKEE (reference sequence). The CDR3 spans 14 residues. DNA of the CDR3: TGTGCCAGCAGCGCCGGGACAGGGGTTGGTGAAGCTTTCTTT. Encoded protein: CASSAGTGVGEAFF.

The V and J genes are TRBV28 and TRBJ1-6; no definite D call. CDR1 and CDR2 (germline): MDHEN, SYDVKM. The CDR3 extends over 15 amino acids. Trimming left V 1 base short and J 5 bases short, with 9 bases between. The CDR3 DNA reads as TGTGCCAGCAGTTTATACAAGGAAGATAATTCACCCCTCCACTTT. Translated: CASSLYKEDNSPLHF.

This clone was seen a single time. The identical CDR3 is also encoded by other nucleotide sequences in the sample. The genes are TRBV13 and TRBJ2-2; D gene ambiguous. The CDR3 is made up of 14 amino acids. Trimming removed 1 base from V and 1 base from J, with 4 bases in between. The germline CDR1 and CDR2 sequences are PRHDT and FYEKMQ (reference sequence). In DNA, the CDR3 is TGTGCCAGCAGCTTAGAGCTGAACACCGGGGAGCTGTTTTTT. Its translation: CASSLELNTGELFF.

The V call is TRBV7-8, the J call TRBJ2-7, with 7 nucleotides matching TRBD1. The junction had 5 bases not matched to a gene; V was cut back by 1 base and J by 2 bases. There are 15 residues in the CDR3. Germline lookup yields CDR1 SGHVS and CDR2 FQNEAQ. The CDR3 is CASSLEQGMAYEQYF. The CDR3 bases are TGTGCCAGCAGCTTAGAACAGGGGATGGCCTACGAGCAGTACTTC.

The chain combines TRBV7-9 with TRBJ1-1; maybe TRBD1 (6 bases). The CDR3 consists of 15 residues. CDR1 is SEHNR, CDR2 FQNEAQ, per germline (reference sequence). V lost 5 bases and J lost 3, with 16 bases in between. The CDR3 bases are TGTGCCAGCAGCCCCTCACAGGGAGACGACACTGAAGCTTTCTTT. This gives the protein CASSPSQGDDTEAFF.

CDR3 sequence reads: CASSLRGNQPQHF. CDR3 sequence (DNA): TGTGCCAGCAGCCTACGGGGGAATCAGCCCCAGCATTTT. This sequence joins TRBV6-5 and TRBJ1-5; weak D call: TRBD1 (5 bases). Per germline, CDR1 MNHEY and CDR2 SVGAGI. This CDR3 contains 13 residues. Trimming took off 6 bases at V and 4 bases at J, with 10 bases between the two ends.

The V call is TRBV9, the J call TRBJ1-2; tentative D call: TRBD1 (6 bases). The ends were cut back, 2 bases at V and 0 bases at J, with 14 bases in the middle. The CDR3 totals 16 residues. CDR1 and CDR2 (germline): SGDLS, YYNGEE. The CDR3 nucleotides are TGTGCCAGCAGCGTCCCCCAGGACAGCCCTAACTATGGCTACACCTTC. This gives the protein CASSVPQDSPNYGYTF.

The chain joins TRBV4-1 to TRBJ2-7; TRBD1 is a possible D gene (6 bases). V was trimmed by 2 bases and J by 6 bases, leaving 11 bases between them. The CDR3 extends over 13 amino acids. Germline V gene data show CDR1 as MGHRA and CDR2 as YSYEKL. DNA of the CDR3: TGCGCCAGCAGCCAAAACAGGGTAAGCGAGCAGTACTTC. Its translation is CASSQNRVSEQYF.

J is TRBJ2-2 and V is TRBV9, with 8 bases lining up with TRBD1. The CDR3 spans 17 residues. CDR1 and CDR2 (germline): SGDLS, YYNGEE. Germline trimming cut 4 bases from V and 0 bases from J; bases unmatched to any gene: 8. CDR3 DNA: TGTGCCAGCAGCCCTAAGACAGGGGAAGCGAACACCGGGGAGCTGTTTTTT. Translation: CASSPKTGEANTGELFF.

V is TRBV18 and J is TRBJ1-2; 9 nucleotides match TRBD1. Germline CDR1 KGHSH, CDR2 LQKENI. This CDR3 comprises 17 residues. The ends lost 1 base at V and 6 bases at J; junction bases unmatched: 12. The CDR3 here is CASSPLLWDRDSHGYTF. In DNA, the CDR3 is TGTGCCAGCTCACCACTATTGTGGGACAGGGATTCGCATGGCTACACCTTC.

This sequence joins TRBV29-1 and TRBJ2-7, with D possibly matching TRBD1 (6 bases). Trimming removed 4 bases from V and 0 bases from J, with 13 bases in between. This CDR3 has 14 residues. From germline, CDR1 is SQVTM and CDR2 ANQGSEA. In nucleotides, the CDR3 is TGCAGCGTTGTGGGGGCCTGGGGCTCCTACGAGCAGTACTTC. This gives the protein CSVVGAWGSYEQYF.

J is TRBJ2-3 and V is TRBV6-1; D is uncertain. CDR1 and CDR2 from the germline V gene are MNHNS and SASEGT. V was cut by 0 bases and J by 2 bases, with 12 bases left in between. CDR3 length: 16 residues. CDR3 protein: CASSEAPATFTDTQYF. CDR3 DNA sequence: TGTGCCAGCAGTGAAGCGCCAGCTACCTTCACAGATACGCAGTATTTT.

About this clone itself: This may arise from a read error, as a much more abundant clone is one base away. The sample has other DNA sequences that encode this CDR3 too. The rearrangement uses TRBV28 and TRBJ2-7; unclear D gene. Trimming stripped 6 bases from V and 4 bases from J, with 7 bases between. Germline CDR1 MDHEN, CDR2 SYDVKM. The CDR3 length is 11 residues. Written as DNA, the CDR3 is TGTGCCAGCAGCTTGGGGTACGAGCAGTACTTC. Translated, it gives CASSLGYEQYF.

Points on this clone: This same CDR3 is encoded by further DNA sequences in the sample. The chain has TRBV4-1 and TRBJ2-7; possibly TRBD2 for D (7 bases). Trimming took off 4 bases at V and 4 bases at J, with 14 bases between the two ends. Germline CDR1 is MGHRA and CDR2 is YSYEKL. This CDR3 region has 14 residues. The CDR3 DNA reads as TGCGCCAGCAGCCCAGGGGCGGGAGTGTACGAGCAGTACTTC. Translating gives CASSPGAGVYEQYF.

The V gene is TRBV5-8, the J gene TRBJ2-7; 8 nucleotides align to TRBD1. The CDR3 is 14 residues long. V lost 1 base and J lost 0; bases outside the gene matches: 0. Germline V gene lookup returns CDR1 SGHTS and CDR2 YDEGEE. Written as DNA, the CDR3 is TGTGCCAGCAGCTTGCAGGGGGCCTCCTACGAGCAGTACTTC. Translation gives CASSLQGASYEQYF.

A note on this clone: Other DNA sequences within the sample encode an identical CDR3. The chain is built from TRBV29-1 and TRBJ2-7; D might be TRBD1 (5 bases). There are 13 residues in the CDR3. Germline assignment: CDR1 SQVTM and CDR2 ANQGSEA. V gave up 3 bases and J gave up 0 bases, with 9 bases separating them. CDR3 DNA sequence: TGCAGCGTTGACGGCCAGGGCTCCTACGAGCAGTACTTC. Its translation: CSVDGQGSYEQYF.

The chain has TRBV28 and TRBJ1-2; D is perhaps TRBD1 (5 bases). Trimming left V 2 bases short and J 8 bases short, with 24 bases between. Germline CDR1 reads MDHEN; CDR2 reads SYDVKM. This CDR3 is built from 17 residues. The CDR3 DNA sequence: TGTGCCAGCAGTTTACCGACCGAGGCCGGGGGGACTAAGGGCTACACCTTC. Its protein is CASSLPTEAGGTKGYTF.

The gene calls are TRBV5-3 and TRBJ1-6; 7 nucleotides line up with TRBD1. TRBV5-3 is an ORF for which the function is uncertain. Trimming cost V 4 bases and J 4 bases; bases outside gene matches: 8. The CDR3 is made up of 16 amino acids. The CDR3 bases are TGTGCCAGAAGCGATGGGACAGTTCAATATAATTCACCCCTCCACTTT. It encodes CARSDGTVQYNSPLHF.

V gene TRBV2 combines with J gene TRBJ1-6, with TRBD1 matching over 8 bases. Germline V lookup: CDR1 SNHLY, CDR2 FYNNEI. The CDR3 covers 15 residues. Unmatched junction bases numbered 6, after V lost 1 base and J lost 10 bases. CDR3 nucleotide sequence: TGTGCCAGCAGTGAAGATCGACAGGGGAACTCACCCCTCCACTTT. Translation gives CASSEDRQGNSPLHF.

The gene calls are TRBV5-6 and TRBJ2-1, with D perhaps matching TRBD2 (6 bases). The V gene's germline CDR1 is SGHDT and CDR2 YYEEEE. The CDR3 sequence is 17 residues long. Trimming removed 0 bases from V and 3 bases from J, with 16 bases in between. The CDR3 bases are TGTGCCAGCAGCTTGGAAGCGGGCCCGGTGGTCTACAATGAGCAGTTCTTC. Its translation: CASSLEAGPVVYNEQFF.

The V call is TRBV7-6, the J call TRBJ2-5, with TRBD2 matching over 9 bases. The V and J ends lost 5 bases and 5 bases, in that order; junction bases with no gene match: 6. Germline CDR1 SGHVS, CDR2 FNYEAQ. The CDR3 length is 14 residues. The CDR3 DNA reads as TGTGCCAGCAGCGATAGCGGGGGCGGCGAGACCCAGTACTTC. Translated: CASSDSGGGETQYF.

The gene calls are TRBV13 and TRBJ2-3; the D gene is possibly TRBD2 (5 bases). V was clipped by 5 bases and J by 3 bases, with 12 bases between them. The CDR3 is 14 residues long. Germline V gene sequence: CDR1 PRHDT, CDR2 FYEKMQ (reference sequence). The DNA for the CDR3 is TGTGCCAGCAGCCCCCCTGAGGGAACAGATACGCAGTATTTT. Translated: CASSPPEGTDTQYF.

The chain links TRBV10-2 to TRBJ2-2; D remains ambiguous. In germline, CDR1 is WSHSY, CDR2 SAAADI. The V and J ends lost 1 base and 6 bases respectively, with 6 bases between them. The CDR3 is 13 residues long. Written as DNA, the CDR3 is TGCGCCAGCAGTGAGTTAAGGGCCGGGGAGCTGTTTTTT. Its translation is CASSELRAGELFF.

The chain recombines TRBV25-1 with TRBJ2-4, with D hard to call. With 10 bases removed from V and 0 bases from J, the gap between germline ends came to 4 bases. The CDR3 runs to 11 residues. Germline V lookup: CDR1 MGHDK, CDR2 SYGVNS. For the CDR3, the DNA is TGTGCCACCTTAGCCAAAAACATTCAGTACTTC. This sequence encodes CATLAKNIQYF.

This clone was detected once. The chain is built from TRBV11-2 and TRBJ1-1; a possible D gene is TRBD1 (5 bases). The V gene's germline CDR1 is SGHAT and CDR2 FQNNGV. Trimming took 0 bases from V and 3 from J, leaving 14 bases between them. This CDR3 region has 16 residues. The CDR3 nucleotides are TGTGCCAGCAGCTTAGAATCTGAGGGGCGGGACACTGAAGCTTTCTTT. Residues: CASSLESEGRDTEAFF.

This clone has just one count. In nucleotides, the CDR3 is TGTGCCAGCAGCTTTGACAAGGGGGGGGCTATTGAAGCTTTCTTT. It yields the protein CASSFDKGGAIEAFF. The chain employs TRBV7-8 and TRBJ1-1, with a possible D match to TRBD1 (6 bases). The CDR3 covers 15 residues. Germline CDR1 is SGHVS and CDR2 is FQNEAQ. Trimming shortened V by 3 bases and J by 7 bases, and 18 bases separated the two germline ends.

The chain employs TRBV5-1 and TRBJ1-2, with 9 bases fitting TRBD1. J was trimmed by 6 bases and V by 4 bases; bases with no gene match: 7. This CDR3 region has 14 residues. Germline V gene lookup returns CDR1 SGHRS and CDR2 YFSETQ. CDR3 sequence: CASSAYGTGNGYTF. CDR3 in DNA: TGCGCCAGCAGCGCCTACGGGACAGGGAATGGCTACACCTTC.

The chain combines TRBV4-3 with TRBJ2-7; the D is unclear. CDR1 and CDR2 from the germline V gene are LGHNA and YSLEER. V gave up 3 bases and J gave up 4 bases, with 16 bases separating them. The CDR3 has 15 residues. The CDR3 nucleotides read TGCGCCAGCAGCCAGGCCCCAGGCGGCGTATACGAGCAGTACTTC. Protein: CASSQAPGGVYEQYF.

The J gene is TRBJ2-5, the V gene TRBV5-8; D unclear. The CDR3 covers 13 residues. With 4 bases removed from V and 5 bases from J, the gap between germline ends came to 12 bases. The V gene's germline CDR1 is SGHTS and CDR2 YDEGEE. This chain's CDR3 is CASSRLLRETQYF. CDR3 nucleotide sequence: TGTGCCAGCAGCCGTCTTTTGCGGGAGACCCAGTACTTC.